These 13 T cell receptor beta chains were sequenced from one sample in a study of T cells after yellow fever vaccination (dated by TCRdb to about 2019). Library preparation used 5' RACE. TCRdb names Illumina NovaSeq 6000 as the instrument used. TCRdb itself trimmed the public reads at Q25 with fastp, ran MiXCR and retained productive beta chains. Every distinct CDR3 protein forms one entry, paired with its most common genes and DNA. The sample table holds roughly 350,000 distinct CDR3 sequences, of which approximately 4% were seen once. In total, the top ten clones hold under 30% of the sample. The sample's treatment or condition label, decoded: live attenuated yellow fever vaccine strain. Sequenced material: PBMCs, taken 5 days after the yellow fever booster vaccination. The receptors were gathered from a man between 18 and 35 years old who received the YFV17D yellow fever vaccine.

This clonotype was detected ten times or more. The rearrangement uses TRBV9 and TRBJ2-2; TRBD1 agrees at 8 bases. Germline CDR1 SGDLS, CDR2 YYNGEE. V lost 2 bases and J lost 3; bases outside the gene matches: 3. CDR3 length: 15 residues. This CDR3 is CASSVMGQDTGELFF. The CDR3 DNA sequence: TGTGCCAGCAGCGTGATGGGACAGGACACCGGGGAGCTGTTTTTT.

The chain employs TRBV10-3 and TRBJ1-6; D remains ambiguous. This CDR3 contains 13 residues. The germline CDR1 and CDR2 sequences are ENHRY and SYGVKD. V lost 4 bases and J lost 5, with 6 bases in between. CDR3 DNA sequence: TGTGCCATCAGTGGCCGGGATAATTCACCCCTCCACTTT. The encoded protein is CAISGRDNSPLHF.

The sample holds a few counts of this clonotype. J is TRBJ2-1 and V is TRBV4-3; D might be TRBD1 (6 bases). The V gene's germline CDR1 is LGHNA and CDR2 YSLEER. V lost 1 base and J 7 bases, leaving 17 bases between the germline ends. The CDR3 is 16 amino acids. CDR3 in DNA: TGCGCCAGCAGCCAAGGTACAGGGCCCACCGGGAATGAGCAGTTCTTC. As protein: CASSQGTGPTGNEQFF.

The chain couples TRBV5-1 to TRBJ2-1; D perhaps matches TRBD1 (6 bases). Germline values: CDR1 SGHRS, CDR2 YFSETQ. There are 16 residues in the CDR3. With 1 base removed from V and 0 bases from J, the gap between germline ends came to 11 bases. The CDR3 reads CASSLTGTPSYNEQFF. The DNA for the CDR3 is TGCGCCAGCAGCTTGACCGGGACACCCTCCTACAATGAGCAGTTCTTC.

There are a few counts of this clonotype. One base away lies a much larger clone, so this may be a sequencing read error. The chain uses TRBV12-3 or TRBV12-4 and TRBJ1-5; 9 nucleotides match TRBD1. The CDR3 has 15 residues. Unmatched junction bases numbered 4, after V lost 5 bases and J lost 2 bases. The CDR3 protein is CASSLTGGRNQPQHF. The CDR3 DNA is TGTGCCAGCAGTCTTACAGGGGGCCGCAATCAGCCCCAGCATTTT.

J is TRBJ2-1 and V is TRBV7-2; no reliable D call. Trimming removed 5 bases from V and 7 bases from J, with 9 bases in between. The germline gives CDR1 SGHTA, CDR2 FQGNSA. The CDR3 length is 12 residues. In DNA form, the CDR3 reads TGTGCCAGCAGCAGGGAAGTAAATGAGCAGTTCTTC. It yields the protein CASSREVNEQFF.

This clonotype was found a few times. The V call is TRBV11-2, the J call TRBJ2-3; D possibly corresponds to TRBD2 (5 bases). The CDR3 is 15 amino acids. V gave up 1 base and J gave up 2 bases, with 10 bases separating them. CDR1 and CDR2 (germline): SGHAT, FQNNGV. The CDR3 is CASSLGTGNTDTQYF. DNA of the CDR3: TGTGCCAGCAGCTTAGGGACGGGGAACACAGATACGCAGTATTTT.

In its sample, this clonotype was seen a few times. The chain links TRBV7-8 to TRBJ2-3; 8 bases are a match to TRBD1. The germline V gene encodes CDR1 SGHVS and CDR2 FQNEAQ. Unmatched junction bases numbered 11, after V lost 2 bases and J lost 4 bases. CDR3 length: 17 amino acids. CDR3 protein: CASSLKMAGGVSDTQYF. CDR3 nucleotide sequence: TGTGCCAGCAGCTTAAAGATGGCAGGGGGCGTCTCAGATACGCAGTATTTT.

A few counts support this clonotype. The V call is TRBV12-3 or TRBV12-4, the J call TRBJ2-7; D may correspond to TRBD1 or TRBD2 (5 bases each). The CDR3 runs to 12 residues. The germline V and J ends were trimmed by 7 bases and 2 bases, with 9 bases remaining between them. CDR3 protein: CASTQGPYEQYF. The CDR3 DNA is TGTGCCAGCACCCAGGGACCCTACGAGCAGTACTTC.

This clonotype has only a few counts. The chain joins TRBV6-2 or TRBV6-3 to TRBJ2-1; D may match TRBD1 or TRBD2 (6 bases each). With 1 base removed from V and 8 bases from J, the gap between germline ends came to 12 bases. This CDR3 contains 14 residues. The germline CDR1 and CDR2 sequences are MNHEY and SVGEGT. The CDR3 DNA is TGTGCCAGCAGTTACTTGTGGGGGGCCGATGAGCAGTTCTTC. Its protein is CASSYLWGADEQFF.

The V gene is TRBV27, the J gene TRBJ2-7; possibly TRBD1 for D (6 bases). V lost 5 bases, J lost 3 bases, and 11 bases lay in between. Germline V gene sequence: CDR1 MNHEY, CDR2 SMNVEV (reference sequence). This CDR3 has 13 residues. CDR3 DNA sequence: TGTGCCAGCAGTCTAGGACAGCACTACGAGCAGTACGTC. Its protein is CASSLGQHYEQYV.

The genes are TRBV12-3 or TRBV12-4 and TRBJ2-7; possibly TRBD1 or TRBD2 for D (5 bases each). The CDR3 consists of 13 residues. Trimming cost V 6 bases and J 5 bases, with 14 bases left between them. The CDR3 loop reads CASSTGRSDEQYV. The CDR3 DNA follows: TGTGCCAGCAGCACGGGACGGTCCGACGAGCAGTACGTC.

The genes are TRBV7-2 and TRBJ2-7; D perhaps matches TRBD2 (6 bases). This CDR3 contains 14 residues. V gave up 6 bases and J gave up 4 bases, with 16 bases separating them. CDR1 is SGHTA and CDR2 is FQGNSA in the germline V gene. The CDR3 loop reads CASSSGPGVYEQYF. The DNA of the CDR3 is TGTGCCAGCAGTTCAGGACCGGGAGTATACGAGCAGTACTTC.